These 21 T cell receptor beta chains share one sample of origin, sequenced in a study of blood T cell repertoires in COVID-19. The method was immunoSEQ multiplex PCR; TCRdb's version includes in-frame clones alone and lacks a portion of them. Counted here are about 54,000 clones, roughly 90% occurring once; the ten biggest clones make up about 4.2%. Sequences were obtained from peripheral blood. The source of these receptors is a man in his forties or fifties with acute or convalescent COVID-19.

The rearrangement uses TRBV5-4 and TRBJ2-5; 8 bases align to TRBD2. The CDR3 runs 16 residues. After removal of 0 bases from V and 1 base from J, the junction contained 5 bases not matched to a gene. Germline CDR1 reads SGHNT; CDR2 reads YYREEE (reference sequence). The CDR3 loop is CASSLGFGGVQETQYF. In DNA, the CDR3 is TGTGCCAGCAGCTTGGGGTTCGGGGGGGTCCAAGAGACCCAGTACTTC.

This rearrangement joins TRBV5-5 to TRBJ1-6, with D maybe TRBD1 (6 bases). The CDR3 sequence is 13 residues long. The germline V and J ends were trimmed by 6 bases and 7 bases, with 11 bases remaining between them. Germline V gives CDR1 SGHKS, CDR2 YYEKEE (reference sequence). CDR3 loop: CASTIQGNSPLHF. In DNA form, the CDR3 reads TGTGCCAGCACCATACAGGGAAATTCACCCCTCCACTTT.

V gene TRBV6-5 combines with J gene TRBJ1-3; D might be TRBD1 (5 bases). Germline V gives CDR1 MNHEY, CDR2 SVGAGI. V shed 6 bases and J shed 1 base, with 13 bases lying between them. The length of the CDR3 is 15 residues. The CDR3, as DNA: TGTGCCAGCAGGGGTTCCGGGACTTCTGGAAACACCATATATTTT. Translating it yields CASRGSGTSGNTIYF.

The chain employs TRBV5-1 and TRBJ1-5; 7 bases fit TRBD1. Germline values: CDR1 SGHRS, CDR2 YFSETQ. This CDR3 is built from 15 residues. With V trimmed by 2 bases and J by 0 bases, 2 bases remained unmatched. CDR3 nucleotide sequence: TGCGCCAGCAGCTTAGGGACAGTTAGCAATCAGCCCCAGCATTTT. This gives the protein CASSLGTVSNQPQHF.

This clone was seen once. The chain recombines TRBV11-3 with TRBJ2-4; D unclear. Germline V lookup: CDR1 SGHNT, CDR2 YENEEA. The V end lost 4 bases, the J end lost 1 base, and 14 bases lay between the germline ends. The CDR3 is made up of 16 amino acids. The CDR3 DNA reads TGTGCCAGCAGCTCAAATTCCGGTCTGGCCAAAAACATTCAGTACTTC. Protein sequence: CASSSNSGLAKNIQYF.

The chain links TRBV16 to TRBJ2-7; D is perhaps TRBD2 (6 bases). Deletions cut 1 base from V and 0 bases from J, with 10 bases between. This CDR3 contains 15 residues. Germline-derived CDR1 and CDR2 are KGHSY and FQNENV. The CDR3 is CASSQFWGGSYEQYF. As DNA, the CDR3 is TGTGCCAGCAGCCAATTTTGGGGAGGCTCCTACGAGCAGTACTTC.

The chain has TRBV15 and TRBJ1-1; a weak D match, TRBD1 (5 bases). The germline CDR1 and CDR2 sequences are LNHNV and YYDKDF (reference sequence). This CDR3 has 17 residues. V was clipped by 0 bases and J by 0 bases, with 14 bases between them. Here the CDR3 DNA reads TGTGCCACCAGCAGAGATCGGCAGAGACAGTTGAACACTGAAGCTTTCTTT. As protein: CATSRDRQRQLNTEAFF.

The chain uses TRBV18 and TRBJ2-7; 9 positions match TRBD1. Looked up from germline, CDR1 is KGHSH and CDR2 is LQKENI. This CDR3 spans 15 amino acids. The V segment lost 3 bases and the J segment 2 bases; nucleotides outside the gene matches: 5. CDR3 DNA: TGTGCCAGCTCACCCCTGGGACAGGGAACCTACGAGCAGTACTTC. Translated, it gives CASSPLGQGTYEQYF.

This clone occurred once. The chain combines TRBV5-1 with TRBJ1-3; 7 bases are a match to TRBD1. In germline, CDR1 is SGHRS, CDR2 YFSETQ. V shed 0 bases, J shed 6 bases, and the junction held 6 bases outside the gene matches. This CDR3 contains 15 residues. Here the CDR3 reads CASSLGQGPANTIYF. The CDR3 nucleotides are TGCGCCAGCAGCTTGGGACAGGGCCCAGCAAACACCATATATTTT.

The genes are TRBV25-1 and TRBJ2-7; D is possibly TRBD1 (6 bases). V was shortened by 6 bases and J by 3 bases, with 12 bases between the two germline ends. Germline-derived CDR1 and CDR2 are MGHDK and SYGVNS. This CDR3 contains 13 residues. The CDR3 loop is CASRADRNYEQYF. The CDR3 DNA sequence: TGTGCCAGCAGGGCCGACAGGAACTACGAGCAGTACTTC.

In this sample, this clone turned up once. The J gene is TRBJ1-1, the V gene TRBV30; tentative D call: TRBD1 (6 bases). Germline V gene lookup returns CDR1 GTSNPN and CDR2 SVGIG (reference sequence). The CDR3 length is 13 residues. Trimming cost V 4 bases and J 4 bases, with 13 bases left between them. The CDR3 bases are TGTGCCTGGAACCGTGACAGGAGCACTGAAGCTTTCTTT. Its translation: CAWNRDRSTEAFF.

V is TRBV11-2 and J is TRBJ2-5, with a tentative D call TRBD1 (5 bases). Germline loops: CDR1 SGHAT, CDR2 FQNNGV. The CDR3 spans 15 residues. Trimming left V 5 bases short and J 0 bases short, with 13 bases between. The CDR3 DNA is TGTGCCAGCAGCCTCCAGGGAACGTACCAAGAGACCCAGTACTTC. It codes for CASSLQGTYQETQYF.

In this sample, this clone turned up once. The rearrangement links TRBV29-1 to TRBJ2-1, with 7 bases fitting TRBD2. The CDR3 covers 16 residues. The germline gives CDR1 SQVTM, CDR2 ANQGSEA. V shed 4 bases and J 5 bases; nucleotides not matched to a gene: 14. The CDR3 coding sequence is TGCAGCGTTGCTCCGATGGCTAGCGGAAGAGACAATGAGCAGTTCTTC. Its protein product is CSVAPMASGRDNEQFF.

This clone was recorded only once. V gene TRBV5-4 combines with J gene TRBJ2-5, with 10 bases fitting TRBD2. V lost 0 bases and J lost 4; bases outside the gene matches: 3. This CDR3 has 15 amino acids. Germline V CDR1 and CDR2: SGHNT, YYREEE (reference sequence). CDR3 protein: CASSLGLAGVETQYF. The CDR3, as DNA: TGTGCCAGCAGCTTGGGCCTAGCGGGAGTAGAGACCCAGTACTTC.

Here the CDR3 reads CASSYSWRGSYEQYF. The CDR3 nucleotides are TGTGCCAGCAGTTACAGTTGGCGGGGTTCCTACGAGCAGTACTTC. The chain combines TRBV6-5 with TRBJ2-7, with D possibly TRBD2 on 6 matching bases. This CDR3 contains 15 residues. V was trimmed by 2 bases and J by 1 base, leaving 12 bases between them. Germline CDR1 is MNHEY and CDR2 is SVGAGI.

A word on this clone: The sample contains more than one DNA sequence encoding this CDR3. V is TRBV27 and J is TRBJ2-1, with TRBD1 identical over 10 bases. Germline V lookup: CDR1 MNHEY, CDR2 SMNVEV (reference sequence). With 1 base clipped from V and 3 bases from J, the junction kept 3 bases outside the gene matches. This CDR3 is built from 16 residues. The CDR3 sequence: CASSLLGTGVYNEQFF. The CDR3 DNA follows: TGTGCCAGCAGTTTATTAGGGACAGGGGTCTACAATGAGCAGTTCTTC.

This rearrangement joins TRBV10-3 to TRBJ1-5, with 11 bases lining up with TRBD1. The CDR3 runs to 17 residues. V dropped 4 bases and J dropped 5; count of bases not matched to a gene: 10. From germline, CDR1 is ENHRY and CDR2 SYGVKD. As DNA, the CDR3 is TGTGCCATCAGTGTGAATCCTGGACAGGGGGCAGATCAGCCCCAGCATTTT. Its protein is CAISVNPGQGADQPQHF.

This clone was detected only once. The chain couples TRBV5-5 to TRBJ1-2, with D possibly being TRBD1 (5 bases). V gave up 3 bases and J gave up 0 bases, with 12 bases separating them. Germline CDR1 and CDR2: SGHKS and YYEKEE (reference sequence). The CDR3 spans 15 residues. The CDR3 nucleotides read TGTGCCAGCAGCTATAACAAACAGGCTAACTATGGCTACACCTTC. It codes for CASSYNKQANYGYTF.

J is TRBJ2-1 and V is TRBV2; TRBD2 agrees at 9 bases. Germline values: CDR1 SNHLY, CDR2 FYNNEI. The CDR3 loop spans 18 amino acids. Losses at the gene ends were 3 bases for V and 4 bases for J; bases not matched to a gene: 13. CDR3 in DNA: TGTGCCAGCAGTGATCTGGTCGGTAGCGGGAGATCGTACAATGAGCAGTTCTTC. Translated: CASSDLVGSGRSYNEQFF. The full variable domain, its missing parts supplied by reference TRBV2 and TRBJ2-1, is EPEVTQTPSHQVTQMGQEVILRCVPISNHLYFYWYRQILGQKVEFLVSFYNNEISEKSEIFDDQFSVERPDGSNFTLKIRSTKLEDSAMYFCASSDLVGSGRSYNEQFFGPGTRLTVL.

This sequence joins TRBV11-2 and TRBJ1-1; D might be TRBD1 (6 bases). Trimming shortened V by 5 bases and J by 10 bases, and 14 bases separated the two germline ends. Germline V gene sequence: CDR1 SGHAT, CDR2 FQNNGV. CDR3 size: 12 residues. The CDR3 region is CASSPMGARAFF. The DNA for the CDR3 is TGTGCCAGCAGCCCAATGGGGGCCAGAGCTTTCTTT. Drawing the rest from reference TRBV11-2 and TRBJ1-1, the complete variable domain is EAGVAQSPRYKIIEKRQSVAFWCNPISGHATLYWYQQILGQGPKLLIQFQNNGVVDDSQLPKDRFSAERLKGVDSTLKIQPAKLEDSAVYLCASSPMGARAFFGQGTRLTVV.

The chain uses TRBV14 and TRBJ2-7; D is perhaps TRBD2 (6 bases). The CDR3 runs to 13 residues. V lost 2 bases and J 12 bases, leaving 17 bases between the germline ends. The germline gives CDR1 SGHDN, CDR2 FVKESK. This chain's CDR3 is CASSQLPMAGWYF. CDR3 bases: TGTGCCAGCAGCCAACTTCCGATGGCGGGATGGTACTTC. Drawing the rest from reference TRBV14 and TRBJ2-7, the complete variable domain is EAGVTQFPSHSVIEKGQTVTLRCDPISGHDNLYWYRRVMGKEIKFLLHFVKESKQDESGMPNNRFLAERTGGTYSTLKVQPAELEDSGVYFCASSQLPMAGWYFGPGTRLTVT.